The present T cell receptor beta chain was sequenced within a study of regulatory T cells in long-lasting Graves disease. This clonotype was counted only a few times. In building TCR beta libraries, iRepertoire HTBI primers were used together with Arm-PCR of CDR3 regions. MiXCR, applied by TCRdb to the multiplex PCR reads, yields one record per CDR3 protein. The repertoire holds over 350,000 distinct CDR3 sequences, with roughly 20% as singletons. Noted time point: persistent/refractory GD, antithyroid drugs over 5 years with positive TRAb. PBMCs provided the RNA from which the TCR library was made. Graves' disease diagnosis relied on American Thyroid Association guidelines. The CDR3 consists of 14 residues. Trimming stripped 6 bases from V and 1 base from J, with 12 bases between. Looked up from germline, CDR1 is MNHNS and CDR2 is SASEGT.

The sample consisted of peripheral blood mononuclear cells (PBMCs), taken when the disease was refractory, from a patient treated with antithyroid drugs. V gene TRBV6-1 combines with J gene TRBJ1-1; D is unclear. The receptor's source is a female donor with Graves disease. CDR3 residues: CASSRIYRNTEAFF. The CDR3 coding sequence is TGTGCCAGCAGCCGAATATACCGGAACACTGAAGCTTTCTTT.